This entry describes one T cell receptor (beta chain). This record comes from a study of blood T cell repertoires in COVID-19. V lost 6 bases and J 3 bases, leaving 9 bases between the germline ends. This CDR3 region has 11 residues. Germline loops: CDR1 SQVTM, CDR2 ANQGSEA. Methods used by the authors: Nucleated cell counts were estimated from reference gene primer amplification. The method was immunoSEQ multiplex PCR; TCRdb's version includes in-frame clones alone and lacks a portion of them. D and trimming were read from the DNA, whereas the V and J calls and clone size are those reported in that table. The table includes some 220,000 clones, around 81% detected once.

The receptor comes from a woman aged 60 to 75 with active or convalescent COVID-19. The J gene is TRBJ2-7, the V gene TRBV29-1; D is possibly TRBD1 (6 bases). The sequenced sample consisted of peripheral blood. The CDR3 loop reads CSVMDSYEQYV. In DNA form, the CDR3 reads TGCAGCGTGATGGACAGCTACGAGCAGTACGTC.